This TCR beta chain is from a study of T cell repertoires in cytomegalovirus infection. In the study overall: Recently described HLA-C-restricted plus well-studied HLA-B-restricted CMV epitopes were used.

As for this clonotype: Its antigen is not identified.

CDR1 and CDR2 (germline): MNHEY, SMNVEV (reference sequence). Trimming shortened V by 3 bases and J by 1 base, and 9 bases separated the two germline ends. The CDR3 covers 14 residues. Study-level points and caveats: Dominating the ex vivo response were TCR beta clonotypes that were CMV-specific and HLA-C-restricted.

TCRdb re-called the reads with MiXCR, one entry per CDR3 protein. Seen here are about 70,000 distinct CDR3 sequences, approximately 22% observed once, and the top ten hold approximately 61%. The clonotype originates from a human donor in good health (CMV status not recorded). Some clones in this sample may be carry-over from other donors' samples. Specimen: CD8+ T cells from cultured PBMCs, collected from culture after CMV antigen stimulation. The chain employs TRBV27 and TRBJ2-5; TRBD1 might be the D (5 bases). The CDR3 DNA reads TGTGCCAGCAGTTTTGACAGTTCCCAAGAGACCCAGTACTTC. Translating it yields CASSFDSSQETQYF.